These 32 T cell receptor beta chains originate from one sample sequenced in a study of early T cells in non-severe SARS-CoV-2 infection. TCRdb processed the 5' RACE reads anew with MiXCR; each CDR3 protein has one entry. This sample yields approximately 35,000 distinct CDR3 sequences, of which approximately 7.1% are seen a single time; approximately 13% belongs to the top ten. Sequencing was performed on whole blood, taken at baseline. The receptor set was obtained from an adult who was a healthcare worker with PCR-confirmed SARS-CoV-2 infection or an uninfected control (not recorded which).

This clonotype was observed a handful of times. V and J are TRBV7-3 and TRBJ1-1; TRBD1 might be the D (5 bases). Per germline, CDR1 SGHTA and CDR2 FQGTGA. V was clipped by 5 bases and J by 1 base, with 11 bases between them. The CDR3 contains 14 residues. The CDR3 sequence: CASSQGRENTEAFF. CDR3 DNA sequence: TGTGCCAGCAGCCAGGGAAGGGAGAACACTGAAGCTTTCTTT.

This clonotype was counted at least ten times. The genes are TRBV20-1 and TRBJ2-7, with D unclear. Trimming pared 1 base from V and 0 bases from J, leaving 10 bases between. The CDR3 runs 14 residues. Germline CDR1 is DFQATT and CDR2 is SNEGSKA (reference sequence). DNA for the CDR3: TGCAGTGCTAGAGTCTATAGCCGCTCCTACGAGCAGTACTTC. It translates to CSARVYSRSYEQYF.

The chain recombines TRBV12-3 or TRBV12-4 with TRBJ1-6; 8 bases fit TRBD1. The CDR3 is 13 amino acids. The ends lost 7 bases at V and 9 bases at J; junction bases unmatched: 5. CDR3 bases: TGTGCCAGCACCCGACAGGGGTTTTCACCCCTCCACTTT. Residues: CASTRQGFSPLHF.

J is TRBJ1-4 and V is TRBV29-1; D ambiguous. The CDR3 runs 14 residues. Germline lookup yields CDR1 SQVTM and CDR2 ANQGSEA. The V end lost 3 bases, the J end lost 3 bases, and 11 bases lay between the germline ends. The CDR3 loop is CSVDGGASNEKLFF. CDR3 nucleotide sequence: TGCAGCGTTGATGGAGGAGCCTCTAATGAAAAACTGTTTTTT.

This clonotype showed up many times. The chain combines TRBV18 with TRBJ2-6; possibly TRBD1 for D (6 bases). V was cut by 1 base and J by 2 bases, with 15 bases left in between. There are 18 residues in the CDR3. In germline, CDR1 is KGHSH, CDR2 LQKENI. The CDR3 bases are TGTGCCAGCTCACCACTGGTCCAGGGGAGTACTGGGGCCAACGTCCTGACTTTC. The encoded protein is CASSPLVQGSTGANVLTF.

This clonotype was counted at least ten times. This chain connects TRBV4-3 to TRBJ1-6; D gene uncertain. This CDR3 region has 16 residues. Germline CDR1 LGHNA, CDR2 YSLEER. V was cut by 0 bases and J by 7 bases, with 13 bases left in between. CDR3 region: CASSQDSGPQNSPLHF. Here the CDR3 DNA reads TGCGCCAGCAGCCAAGATTCCGGCCCACAGAATTCACCCCTCCACTTT.

This clonotype is medium-sized by share. The V gene is TRBV5-6, the J gene TRBJ2-1; no clear D gene. The CDR3 is made up of 13 amino acids. The germline V gene encodes CDR1 SGHDT and CDR2 YYEEEE. The V and J ends lost 4 bases and 4 bases respectively, with 9 bases between them. This CDR3 reads CASSLDSYNEQFF. The CDR3 DNA sequence: TGTGCCAGCAGCCTAGACTCTTACAATGAGCAGTTCTTC.

In its sample, this clonotype was seen many times. The chain has TRBV7-8 and TRBJ2-1; 14 bases fit TRBD2. Germline CDR1 is SGHVS and CDR2 is FQNEAQ. The V gene end was trimmed by 5 bases and the J gene end by 10 bases; junction bases not matched to a gene: 7. The CDR3 has 15 residues. DNA for the CDR3: TGTGCCAGCAGCGGGGGACTAGCGGGAGCTCGCGAGCAGTTCTTC. This codes for CASSGGLAGAREQFF.

This clonotype showed up just a few times. The chain couples TRBV6-5 to TRBJ1-2; 11 bases align to TRBD1. Germline V CDR1 and CDR2: MNHEY, SVGAGI. V shed 5 bases and J 4 bases; nucleotides not matched to a gene: 9. The CDR3 is 16 amino acids. The CDR3 sequence: CASSEEPGTGGYGYTF. Here the CDR3 DNA reads TGTGCCAGCAGTGAAGAACCCGGGACAGGGGGCTATGGCTACACCTTC.

The V gene is TRBV10-3, the J gene TRBJ2-1; TRBD2 aligns across 8 bases. The CDR3 spans 15 residues. The V and J ends lost 5 bases and 4 bases, in that order; junction bases with no gene match: 7. Germline V gives CDR1 ENHRY, CDR2 SYGVKD. The CDR3 here is CAISKTSGQYNEQFF. Here the CDR3 DNA reads TGTGCCATCAGTAAAACTAGCGGACAGTACAATGAGCAGTTCTTC.

This clonotype was observed many times. The chain carries TRBV12-3 or TRBV12-4 and TRBJ2-1; 7 bases agree with TRBD1. CDR3 size: 16 residues. The ends lost 5 bases at V and 0 bases at J; junction bases unmatched: 7. The CDR3 nucleotides read TGTGCCAGCAGTCACCGGGACAGCGACTCCTACAATGAGCAGTTCTTC. This encodes CASSHRDSDSYNEQFF.

The rearrangement links TRBV20-1 to TRBJ1-4; D gene unclear. Germline CDR1 and CDR2: DFQATT and SNEGSKA (reference sequence). Between the trimmed V and J ends, which lost 6 bases and 5 bases, there was a span of 7 bases. The CDR3 consists of 11 residues. The CDR3 sequence is CSAQSNEKLFF. In DNA form, the CDR3 reads TGCAGTGCACAGTCGAATGAAAAACTGTTTTTT.

The chain carries TRBV5-6 and TRBJ2-1; 10 bases agree with TRBD1. This CDR3 region has 15 residues. Germline CDR1 and CDR2: SGHDT and YYEEEE. The J segment lost 6 bases and the V segment lost 4 bases, leaving 7 bases of the junction unmatched. CDR3 residues: CASSLPGTGVNEQFF. CDR3 nucleotides: TGTGCCAGCAGCCTCCCCGGGACAGGGGTCAATGAGCAGTTCTTC.

This clonotype counts as medium-sized (0.01 to 0.1%). The J gene is TRBJ1-1, the V gene TRBV5-1; the D is unclear. V was pared by 0 bases and J by 1 base, with 4 bases between. The CDR3 covers 13 residues. The germline CDR1 and CDR2 sequences are SGHRS and YFSETQ. For the CDR3, the DNA is TGCGCCAGCAGCTTGGGCGAGAACACTGAAGCTTTCTTT. It encodes CASSLGENTEAFF.

The chain is built from TRBV3-1 and TRBJ2-5; the D gene is possibly TRBD1 (5 bases). The CDR3 totals 16 residues. Germline CDR1 is LGHDT and CDR2 is YNNKEL (reference sequence). V gave up 5 bases and J gave up 5 bases, with 21 bases separating them. CDR3: CASSTQGTLVLETQYF. The CDR3 DNA follows: TGTGCCAGCAGCACTCAGGGTACACTCGTTCTGGAGACCCAGTACTTC.

J is TRBJ2-5 and V is TRBV7-3, with 8 bases that match TRBD2. The CDR3 consists of 15 residues. The ends lost 0 bases at V and 4 bases at J; junction bases unmatched: 4. CDR1 is SGHTA, CDR2 FQGTGA, per germline. The CDR3 reads CASSLTGLGGETQYF. DNA of the CDR3: TGTGCCAGCAGCTTAACGGGACTAGGGGGAGAGACCCAGTACTTC.

The chain is built from TRBV7-9 and TRBJ1-2; 7 positions agree with TRBD1. V lost 6 bases and J lost 0; bases outside the gene matches: 16. The CDR3 loop spans 18 amino acids. Germline lookup yields CDR1 SEHNR and CDR2 FQNEAQ (reference sequence). The CDR3, as DNA: TGTGCCAGCAGTTCACCGCGTTCCTCAGGGGGTACTAACTATGGCTACACCTTC. Translated, it gives CASSSPRSSGGTNYGYTF.

This clonotype was found many times. V is TRBV5-6 and J is TRBJ2-3; possible D gene TRBD1, 6 bases. The germline gives CDR1 SGHDT, CDR2 YYEEEE. The germline V and J ends were trimmed by 4 bases and 5 bases, with 8 bases remaining between them. This CDR3 comprises 12 residues. The CDR3 nucleotides are TGTGCCAGCAGCCCGGGACAAGATACGCAGTATTTT. It is translated as CASSPGQDTQYF.

This clonotype was observed a few times. An end of the junction does not agree with germline; a read error may underlie this. V gene TRBV29-1 combines with J gene TRBJ2-2; D is possibly TRBD1 or TRBD2 (6 bases each). Germline V gives CDR1 SQVTM, CDR2 ANQGSEA. The CDR3 contains 14 residues. The CDR3, as DNA: TGCAGCGTTGAGCCGGGGGCGAATACCGGGGAGCTGTTTTTT. It specifies CSVEPGANTGELFF.

The chain joins TRBV7-9 to TRBJ2-7, with D possibly matching TRBD2 (6 bases). The V and J ends lost 3 bases and 3 bases respectively, with 12 bases between them. Germline CDR1 reads SEHNR; CDR2 reads FQNEAQ (reference sequence). The CDR3 has 14 amino acids. Here the CDR3 reads CASSFQGGDYEQYF. The DNA for the CDR3 is TGTGCCAGCAGCTTTCAGGGAGGTGACTACGAGCAGTACTTC. The whole variable domain, filled in from reference TRBV7-9 and TRBJ2-7, reads DTGVSQNPRHKITKRGQNVTFRCDPISEHNRLYWYRQTLGQGPEFLTYFQNEAQLEKSRLLSDRFSAERPKGSFSTLEIQRTEQGDSAMYLCASSFQGGDYEQYFGPGTRLTVT.

This clonotype was seen at least ten times. This chain connects TRBV6-2 or TRBV6-3 to TRBJ2-5; D gene unclear. Trimming shortened V by 1 base and J by 3 bases, and 9 bases separated the two germline ends. Germline V lookup: CDR1 MNHEY, CDR2 SVGEGT. This CDR3 has 14 amino acids. Here the CDR3 reads CASSYWSEEETQYF. CDR3 DNA sequence: TGTGCCAGCAGTTACTGGTCAGAAGAAGAGACCCAGTACTTC.

This clonotype appeared a few times. The chain recombines TRBV27 with TRBJ2-3; possibly TRBD2 for D (5 bases). V lost 3 bases and J 1 base, leaving 11 bases between the germline ends. The CDR3 has 15 amino acids. Per the germline V gene, CDR1 is MNHEY and CDR2 is SMNVEV (reference sequence). CDR3 loop: CASSLRAVGTDTQYF. CDR3 in DNA: TGTGCCAGCAGTTTGAGGGCAGTAGGCACAGATACGCAGTATTTT.

This clonotype has just a few counts. The V and J genes are TRBV7-2 and TRBJ2-7; 8 bases are shared with TRBD2. The CDR3 has 14 amino acids. CDR1 is SGHTA and CDR2 is FQGNSA in the germline V gene. J lost 6 bases, V lost 4 bases, and 8 bases had no gene match. The CDR3 DNA follows: TGTGCCAGCAGCTCAGAATCGCTAGCGGGCGAGCAGTACTTC. Translated, it gives CASSSESLAGEQYF.

This clonotype has at least ten counts. The V gene is TRBV2, the J gene TRBJ1-5; weak D call: TRBD1 (5 bases). V was cut by 1 base and J by 7 bases, with 8 bases left in between. The CDR3 spans 13 residues. Germline lookup yields CDR1 SNHLY and CDR2 FYNNEI. CDR3 in amino acids: CASSEGDWQPQHF. The DNA of the CDR3 is TGTGCCAGCAGTGAAGGGGACTGGCAGCCCCAGCATTTT.

This clonotype showed up just a few times. The rearrangement joins TRBV29-1 to TRBJ1-5; D is perhaps TRBD1 (6 bases). The ends were cut back, 4 bases at V and 2 bases at J, with 12 bases in the middle. The CDR3 runs to 14 residues. Germline CDR1 SQVTM, CDR2 ANQGSEA. CDR3 DNA sequence: TGCAGCGTTGTTCAGGGGAGTGGCAATCAGCCCCAGCATTTT. It translates to CSVVQGSGNQPQHF.

This clonotype was found once. The chain links TRBV5-4 to TRBJ2-5; 11 bases map to TRBD2. The CDR3 is 14 residues long. Germline CDR1 SGHNT, CDR2 YYREEE (reference sequence). J was trimmed by 4 bases and V by 2 bases; bases with no gene match: 1. The CDR3 DNA reads TGTGCCAGCAGCTTTCTAGCGGGAGGAGAGACCCAGTACTTC. Amino acid sequence: CASSFLAGGETQYF.

This clonotype has only a few counts. This rearrangement joins TRBV14 to TRBJ2-1; unclear D gene. V was cut by 1 base and J by 0 bases, with 10 bases left in between. The length of the CDR3 is 16 residues. Germline V gives CDR1 SGHDN, CDR2 FVKESK. CDR3: CASSQGPASSYNEQFF. In nucleotides, the CDR3 is TGTGCCAGCAGCCAAGGGCCCGCGAGCTCCTACAATGAGCAGTTCTTC.

The chain recombines TRBV6-2 or TRBV6-3 with TRBJ2-1; the match to TRBD2 covers 9 bases. Germline values: CDR1 MNHEY, CDR2 SVGEGT. J lost 4 bases, V lost 4 bases, and 5 bases had no gene match. The CDR3 loop spans 15 amino acids. The CDR3: CASSSPLAGYNEQFF. The CDR3, as DNA: TGTGCCAGCAGTTCCCCTCTAGCGGGGTACAATGAGCAGTTCTTC.

CDR3 sequence (DNA): TGTGCCAGCAGCTTGTGGGCGGGAGGGCCGGCAGATACGCAGTATTTT. It yields the protein CASSLWAGGPADTQYF. The chain links TRBV5-6 to TRBJ2-3; 9 nucleotides agree with TRBD2. From germline, CDR1 is SGHDT and CDR2 YYEEEE. The trim removed 1 base at V and 4 bases at J, leaving 7 bases unmatched. This CDR3 has 16 residues.

The chain carries TRBV6-6 and TRBJ2-1; D possibly matches TRBD1 or TRBD2 (7 bases each). Germline assignment: CDR1 MNHNY and CDR2 SVGAGI (reference sequence). Trimming left V 7 bases short and J 5 bases short, with 30 bases between. This CDR3 comprises 19 residues. The CDR3 bases are TGTGCCAGCACCCTCCACGGGGAGGGAGGGCTCAGGGGGGACAATGAGCAGTTCTTC. It translates to CASTLHGEGGLRGDNEQFF.

The V and J genes are TRBV12-3 or TRBV12-4 and TRBJ2-2, with 11 bases identical to TRBD1. This CDR3 region has 15 residues. Trimming took 6 bases from V and 4 from J; bases not matched to a gene: 4. CDR3 coding DNA: TGTGCCAGCAGCACCGGGACAGGGGGCACCGGGGAGCTGTTTTTT. Amino acid sequence: CASSTGTGGTGELFF.

The rearrangement uses TRBV20-1 and TRBJ2-1; TRBD2 agrees at 11 bases. The length of the CDR3 is 14 residues. J was trimmed by 7 bases and V by 4 bases; bases with no gene match: 6. Germline-derived CDR1 and CDR2 are DFQATT and SNEGSKA (reference sequence). The CDR3 here is CSATRLAGFNEQFF. DNA for the CDR3: TGCAGTGCTACTCGACTAGCGGGGTTTAATGAGCAGTTCTTC.